The source of this TCR beta chain is a study of response to subunit inactivated influenza vaccine. Deletions cut 3 bases from V and 6 bases from J, with 6 bases between. From germline, CDR1 is SQVTM and CDR2 ANQGSEA. The CDR3 sequence is 11 residues long. From the RT-PCR reads, TCRdb called clonotypes with MiXCR, one entry per CDR3 protein. The table includes some 540,000 distinct CDR3 sequences, roughly a quarter detected once. This clonotype was counted many times. This sample was shared with a second study, whose subject was T cells expressing NK-cell markers. That study reports: With UMIs, 5'RACE template switching was used to make TCR beta cDNA.

The sample consisted of CD4+ T cells sorted from PBMCs, taken roughly 13 days after vaccination. The source is a middle-aged man who received an inactivated influenza vaccine. V is TRBV29-1 and J is TRBJ2-1; D unresolved. For the CDR3, the DNA is TGCAGCGTTGACGGCGGCAATGAGCAGTTCTTC. Translated: CSVDGGNEQFF.